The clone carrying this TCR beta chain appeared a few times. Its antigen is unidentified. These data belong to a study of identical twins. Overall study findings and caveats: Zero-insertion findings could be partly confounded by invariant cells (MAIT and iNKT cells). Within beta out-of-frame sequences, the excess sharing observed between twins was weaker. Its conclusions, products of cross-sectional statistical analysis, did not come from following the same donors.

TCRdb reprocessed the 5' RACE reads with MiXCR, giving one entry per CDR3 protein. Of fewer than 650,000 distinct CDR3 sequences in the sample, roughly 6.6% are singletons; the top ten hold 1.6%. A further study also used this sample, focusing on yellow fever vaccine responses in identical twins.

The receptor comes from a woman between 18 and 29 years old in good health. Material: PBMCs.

The CDR3, as DNA: TGTGCCAGCAGCTTAGGGAGGACCCGGGGAACGGAGAATGAGCAGTTCTTC. Protein: CASSLGRTRGTENEQFF. This chain uses TRBV11-2 with TRBJ2-1; tentatively, D is TRBD2 (5 bases). There are 17 residues in the CDR3. V lost 1 base and J lost 7, with 20 bases in between. Germline CDR1 SGHAT, CDR2 FQNNGV.